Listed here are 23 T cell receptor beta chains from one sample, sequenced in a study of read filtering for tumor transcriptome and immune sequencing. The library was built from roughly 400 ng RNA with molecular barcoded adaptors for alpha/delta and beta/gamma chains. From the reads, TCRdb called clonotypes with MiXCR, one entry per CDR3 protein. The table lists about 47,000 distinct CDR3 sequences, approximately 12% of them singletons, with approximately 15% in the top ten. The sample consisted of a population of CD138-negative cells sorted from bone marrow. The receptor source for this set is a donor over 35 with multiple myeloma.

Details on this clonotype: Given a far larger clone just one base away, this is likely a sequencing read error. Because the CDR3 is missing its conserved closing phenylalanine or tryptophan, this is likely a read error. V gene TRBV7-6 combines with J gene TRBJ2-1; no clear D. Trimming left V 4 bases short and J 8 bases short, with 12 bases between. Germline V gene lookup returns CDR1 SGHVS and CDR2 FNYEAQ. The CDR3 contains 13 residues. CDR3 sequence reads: CASSSPSGHEQFL. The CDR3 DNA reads TGTGCCAGCAGCTCCCCCTCGGGCCATGAGCAGTTCTTA.

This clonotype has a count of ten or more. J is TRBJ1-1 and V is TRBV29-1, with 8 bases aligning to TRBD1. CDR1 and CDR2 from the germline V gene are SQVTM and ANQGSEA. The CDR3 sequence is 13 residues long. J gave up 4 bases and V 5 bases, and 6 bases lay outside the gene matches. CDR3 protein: CSVRTGRGTEAFF. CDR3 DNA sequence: TGCAGCGTTCGGACAGGGAGAGGCACTGAAGCTTTCTTT.

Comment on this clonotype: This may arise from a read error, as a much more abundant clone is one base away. CDR3 residues: CASSQDFTYEQYF. The CDR3 coding sequence is TGTGCCAGCAGCCAAGACTTTACCTACGAGCAGTACTTC. V gene TRBV7-2 combines with J gene TRBJ2-7; D unresolved. Germline V gene lookup returns CDR1 SGHTA and CDR2 FQGNSA. CDR3 length equals 13 residues. The V and J ends lost 5 bases and 2 bases respectively, with 10 bases between them.

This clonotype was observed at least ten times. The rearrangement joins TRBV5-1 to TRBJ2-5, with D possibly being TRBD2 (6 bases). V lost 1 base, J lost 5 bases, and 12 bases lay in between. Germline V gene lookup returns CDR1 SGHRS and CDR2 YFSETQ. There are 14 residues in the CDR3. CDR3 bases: TGCGCCAGCAGCTTGAGATTGGCGGGGGAGACCCAGTACTTC. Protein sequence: CASSLRLAGETQYF.

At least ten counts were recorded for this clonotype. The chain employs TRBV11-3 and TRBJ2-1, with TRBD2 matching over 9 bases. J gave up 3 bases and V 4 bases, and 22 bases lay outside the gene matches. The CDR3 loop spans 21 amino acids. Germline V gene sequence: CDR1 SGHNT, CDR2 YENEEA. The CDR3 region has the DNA TGTGCCAGCAGCTCCGGCCGATGGGGGACTAGCATGGACGCCCTCTACAATGAGCAGTTCTTC. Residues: CASSSGRWGTSMDALYNEQFF.

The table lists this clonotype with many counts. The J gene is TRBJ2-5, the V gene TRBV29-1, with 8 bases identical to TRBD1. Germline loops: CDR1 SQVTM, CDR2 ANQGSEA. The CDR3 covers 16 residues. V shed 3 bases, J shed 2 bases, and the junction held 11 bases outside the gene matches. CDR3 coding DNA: TGCAGCGTTGAGGCGACAGGGGAAAGGGGACAAGAGACCCAGTACTTC. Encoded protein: CSVEATGERGQETQYF.

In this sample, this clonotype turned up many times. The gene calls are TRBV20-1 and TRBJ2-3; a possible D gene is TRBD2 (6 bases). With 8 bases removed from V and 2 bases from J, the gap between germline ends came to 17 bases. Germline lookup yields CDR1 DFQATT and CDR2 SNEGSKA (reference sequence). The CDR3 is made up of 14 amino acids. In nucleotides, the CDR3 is TGCAGTCTGGGGGGAAACAGCTACACAGATACGCAGTATTTT. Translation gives CSLGGNSYTDTQYF.

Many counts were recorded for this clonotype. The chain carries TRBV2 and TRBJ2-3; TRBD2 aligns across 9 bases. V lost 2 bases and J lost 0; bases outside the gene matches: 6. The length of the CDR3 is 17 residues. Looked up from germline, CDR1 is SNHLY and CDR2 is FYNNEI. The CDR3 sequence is CASSERPSGTSTDTQYF. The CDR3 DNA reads TGTGCCAGCAGTGAAAGGCCTAGCGGGACTAGCACAGATACGCAGTATTTT.

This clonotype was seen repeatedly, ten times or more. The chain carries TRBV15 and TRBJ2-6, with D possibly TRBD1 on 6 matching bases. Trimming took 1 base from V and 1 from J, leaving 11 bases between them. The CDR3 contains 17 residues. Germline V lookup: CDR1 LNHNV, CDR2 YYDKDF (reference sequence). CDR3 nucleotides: TGTGCCACCAGCAGAGCCTTAGGACAGTCTGGGGCCAACGTCCTGACTTTC. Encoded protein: CATSRALGQSGANVLTF.

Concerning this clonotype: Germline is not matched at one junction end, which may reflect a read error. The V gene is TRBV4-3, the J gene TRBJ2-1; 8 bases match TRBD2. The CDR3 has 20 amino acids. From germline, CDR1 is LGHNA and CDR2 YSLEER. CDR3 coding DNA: TGTGCCAGCAGCCAACCCAACTCTAGCGGGCCCTTAAGCTCCTACAATGAGCAGTTCTTC. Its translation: CASSQPNSSGPLSSYNEQFF.

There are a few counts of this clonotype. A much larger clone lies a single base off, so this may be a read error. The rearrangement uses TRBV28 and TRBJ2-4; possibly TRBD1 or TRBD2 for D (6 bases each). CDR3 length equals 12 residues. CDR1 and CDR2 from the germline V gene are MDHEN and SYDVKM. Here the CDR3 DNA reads TGTGCCAGCAGTTTTCCGGGGGACATTCGGTACTTC. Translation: CASSFPGDIRYF.

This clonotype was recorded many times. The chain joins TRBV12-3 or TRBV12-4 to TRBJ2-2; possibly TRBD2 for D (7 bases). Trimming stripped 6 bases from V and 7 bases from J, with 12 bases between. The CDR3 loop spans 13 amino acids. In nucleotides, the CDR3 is TGTGCCAGCAGCGAAAGGGGGGGCGGGGAGCTGTTTTTT. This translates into CASSERGGGELFF.

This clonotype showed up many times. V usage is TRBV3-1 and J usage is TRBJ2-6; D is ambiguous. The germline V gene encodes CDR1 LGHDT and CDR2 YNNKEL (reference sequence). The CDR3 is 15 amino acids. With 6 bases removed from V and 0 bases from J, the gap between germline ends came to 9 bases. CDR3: CASSGRSSGANVLTF. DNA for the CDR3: TGTGCCAGCAGTGGCAGGAGCTCTGGGGCCAACGTCCTGACTTTC. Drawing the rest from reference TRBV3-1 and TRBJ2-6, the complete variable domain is DTAVSQTPKYLVTQMGNDKSIKCEQNLGHDTMYWYKQDSKKFLKIMFSYNNKELIINETVPNRFSPKSPDKAHLNLHINSLELGDSAVYFCASSGRSSGANVLTFGAGSRLTVL.

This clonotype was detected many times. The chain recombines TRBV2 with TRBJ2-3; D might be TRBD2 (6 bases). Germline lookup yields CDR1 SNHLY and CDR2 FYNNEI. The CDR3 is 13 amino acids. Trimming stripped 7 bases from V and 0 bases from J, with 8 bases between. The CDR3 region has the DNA TGTGCCAGCAAACGGGAGAGCACAGATACGCAGTATTTT. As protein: CASKRESTDTQYF.

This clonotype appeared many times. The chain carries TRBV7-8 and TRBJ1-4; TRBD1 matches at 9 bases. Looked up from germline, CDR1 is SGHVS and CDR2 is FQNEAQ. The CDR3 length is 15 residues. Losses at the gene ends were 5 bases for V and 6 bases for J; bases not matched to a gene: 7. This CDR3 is CASSGLTGGDEKLFF. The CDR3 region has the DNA TGTGCCAGCAGCGGACTGACAGGGGGGGATGAAAAACTGTTTTTT.

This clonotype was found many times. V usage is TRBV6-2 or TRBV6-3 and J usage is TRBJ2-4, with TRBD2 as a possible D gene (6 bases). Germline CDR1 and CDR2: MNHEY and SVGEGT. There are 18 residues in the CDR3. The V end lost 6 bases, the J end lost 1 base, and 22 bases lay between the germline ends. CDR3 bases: TGTGCCAGCAGCCCACCCCTAGGAAGCCGGGAGGCCAAAAACATTCAGTACTTC. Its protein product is CASSPPLGSREAKNIQYF.

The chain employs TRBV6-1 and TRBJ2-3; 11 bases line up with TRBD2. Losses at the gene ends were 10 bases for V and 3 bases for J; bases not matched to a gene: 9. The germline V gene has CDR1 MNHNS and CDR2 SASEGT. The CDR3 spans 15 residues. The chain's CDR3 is CAIRRTSGSTDTQYF. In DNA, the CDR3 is TGTGCCATTAGAAGGACTAGCGGGTCAACAGATACGCAGTATTTT.

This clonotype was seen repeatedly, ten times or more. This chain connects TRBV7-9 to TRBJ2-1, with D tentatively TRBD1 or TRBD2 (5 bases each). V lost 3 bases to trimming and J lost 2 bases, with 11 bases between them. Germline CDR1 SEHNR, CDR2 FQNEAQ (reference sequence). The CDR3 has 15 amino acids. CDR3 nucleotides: TGTGCCAGCAGCTTGGGGGTGGGCGCCTACAATGAGCAGTTCTTC. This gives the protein CASSLGVGAYNEQFF.

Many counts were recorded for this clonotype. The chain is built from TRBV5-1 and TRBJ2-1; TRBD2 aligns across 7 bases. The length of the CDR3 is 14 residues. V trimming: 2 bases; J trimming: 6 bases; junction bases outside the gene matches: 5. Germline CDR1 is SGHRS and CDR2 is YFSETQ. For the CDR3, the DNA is TGCGCCAGCAGCTTTGCTAGCGGCGTCAATGAGCAGTTCTTC. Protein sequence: CASSFASGVNEQFF.

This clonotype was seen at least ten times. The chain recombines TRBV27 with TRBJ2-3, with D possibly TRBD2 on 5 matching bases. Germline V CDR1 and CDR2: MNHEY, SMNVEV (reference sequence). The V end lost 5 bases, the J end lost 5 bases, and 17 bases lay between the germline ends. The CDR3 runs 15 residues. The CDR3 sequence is CASSLNPRRVDTQYF. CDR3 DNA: TGTGCCAGCAGTCTCAACCCAAGGCGGGTAGATACGCAGTATTTT.

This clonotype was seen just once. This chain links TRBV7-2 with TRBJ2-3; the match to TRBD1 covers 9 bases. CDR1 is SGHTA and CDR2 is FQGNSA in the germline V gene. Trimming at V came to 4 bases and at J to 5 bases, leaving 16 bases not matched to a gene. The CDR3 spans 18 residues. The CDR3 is CASSSLVTGGRYIDTQYF. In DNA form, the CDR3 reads TGTGCCAGCAGCTCCTTGGTAACAGGGGGCCGATACATAGATACGCAGTATTTT.

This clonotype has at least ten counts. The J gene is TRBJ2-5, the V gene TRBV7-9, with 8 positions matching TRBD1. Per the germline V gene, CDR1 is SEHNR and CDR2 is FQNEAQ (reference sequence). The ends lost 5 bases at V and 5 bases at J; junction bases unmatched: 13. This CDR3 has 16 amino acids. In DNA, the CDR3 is TGTGCCAGCAGCCTACGAGGGGCAGGGGGCGAGGAGACCCAGTACTTC. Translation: CASSLRGAGGEETQYF. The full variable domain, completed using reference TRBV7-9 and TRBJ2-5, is DTGVSQNPRHKITKRGQNVTFRCDPISEHNRLYWYRQTLGQGPEFLTYFQNEAQLEKSRLLSDRFSAERPKGSFSTLEIQRTEQGDSAMYLCASSLRGAGGEETQYFGPGTRLLVL.

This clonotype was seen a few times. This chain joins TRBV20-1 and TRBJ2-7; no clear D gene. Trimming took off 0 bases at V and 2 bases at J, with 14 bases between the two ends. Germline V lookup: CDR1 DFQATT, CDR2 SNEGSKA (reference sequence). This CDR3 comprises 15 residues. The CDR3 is CSARELLGIAYEQYF. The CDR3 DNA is TGCAGTGCTAGAGAGCTCCTGGGGATTGCCTACGAGCAGTACTTC.